These 3 T cell receptor beta chains were all obtained from the same sample, sequenced in a study of human T cells and chemical hapten exposure. TCRdb redid the calling of the RACE reads with MiXCR, one entry per CDR3 protein. Among about 54,000 distinct CDR3 sequences listed, about 9.9% were seen once. Time point given: patch test 2, 6 weeks after DPC sensitization. Treatment given: therapeutic diphenylcyclopropenone sensitization with weekly scalp DPC. Sequencing used whole blood, obtained in connection with sensitization to the hapten diphenylcyclopropenone (DPC). The receptors were gathered from a woman between 50 and 59 years old with alopecia areata. Some clones in this sample may be carry-over from other donors' samples.

This clonotype was seen a handful of times. This chain connects TRBV28 to TRBJ1-1, with TRBD1 as a possible D gene (5 bases). Trimming took 5 bases from V and 5 from J, leaving 15 bases between them. CDR3 length: 14 amino acids. CDR1 is MDHEN, CDR2 SYDVKM, per germline. The CDR3 nucleotides read TGTGCCAGCAGTCCTTGGGGAGGGGAGACTGAAGCTTTCTTT. It yields the protein CASSPWGGETEAFF. The full variable domain, its missing parts supplied by reference TRBV28 and TRBJ1-1, is DVKVTQSSRYLVKRTGEKVFLECVQDMDHENMFWYRQDPGLGLRLIYFSYDVKMKEKGDIPEGYSVSREKKERFSLILESASTNQTSMYLCASSPWGGETEAFFGQGTRLTVV.

In its sample, this clonotype was seen many times. J is TRBJ2-3 and V is TRBV11-2, with D tentatively TRBD1 (6 bases). CDR3 length equals 14 residues. Germline V gives CDR1 SGHAT, CDR2 FQNNGV. V lost 5 bases and J lost 6, with 15 bases in between. The CDR3 spells CASSPGTSADTQYF. CDR3 DNA sequence: TGTGCCAGCAGCCCCGGGACATCAGCTGATACGCAGTATTTT.

The rearrangement joins TRBV5-1 to TRBJ1-5; tentative D call: TRBD1 (5 bases). Germline CDR1 and CDR2: SGHRS and YFSETQ. V was shortened by 5 bases and J by 3 bases, with 9 bases between the two germline ends. This CDR3 is 13 amino acids long. The CDR3 protein is CASREQDNQPQHF. CDR3 DNA: TGCGCCAGCAGAGAACAGGACAATCAGCCCCAGCATTTT.